Listed below are T cell receptor beta chains from one sample, sequenced in a study of beta chain features in type 1 diabetes. The repertoire was sequenced with immunoSEQ multiplex PCR; TCRdb's copy has only in-frame clones and lacks some. The sample carries about 640,000 clones, around an eighth recorded once. The sequencing sample was made of naive CD4+ T cells from blood. These TCRs come from a man younger than 40 with type 1 diabetes. CDR3s include the opening cysteine and the closing phenylalanine or tryptophan. The D gene is left open where the match is weak. Where a row states a size, it is once, few, many or the class of an expanded clone; other rows omit it.

j_call: TRBJ2-2
d_call: .
v_call: TRBV7-2
clone_size: few
cdr3_nt: TGTGCCAGCAGTTCACAGGGCTTCACCGGGGAGCTGTTTTTT
cdr3_aa: CASSSQGFTGELFF

j_call: TRBJ1-6
d_call: .
v_call: TRBV9
clone_size: few
cdr3_nt: TGTGCCAGCAGCGTAGTAGTTAATTCACCCCTCCACTTT
cdr3_aa: CASSVVVNSPLHF

j_call: TRBJ1-2
d_call: .
v_call: TRBV28
clone_size: few
cdr3_nt: TGTGCCAGCAGTTTATCATACAGGGATGGCTACACCTTC
cdr3_aa: CASSLSYRDGYTF

j_call: TRBJ2-5
d_call: TRBD1
v_call: TRBV7-9
clone_size: .
cdr3_nt: TGTGCCAGCAGCTCCGGACAGGGGGAACAAGAGACCCAGTACTTC
cdr3_aa: CASSSGQGEQETQYF

j_call: TRBJ2-1
d_call: .
v_call: TRBV5-4
clone_size: .
cdr3_nt: TGTGCCAGCAGCTTGGGGCCCGGGGGTTCCAATGAGCAGTTCTTC
cdr3_aa: CASSLGPGGSNEQFF

j_call: TRBJ2-7
d_call: .
v_call: TRBV6-6
clone_size: few
cdr3_nt: TGTGCCAGCAGTTACAATTTCCAGGGGAATAACTACGAGCAGTACTTC
cdr3_aa: CASSYNFQGNNYEQYF

j_call: TRBJ2-3
d_call: TRBD1
v_call: TRBV2
clone_size: few
cdr3_nt: TGTGCCAGCAGTGACGGACAGGGGGGTACAGATACGCAGTATTTT
cdr3_aa: CASSDGQGGTDTQYF

j_call: TRBJ2-6
d_call: .
v_call: TRBV5-5
clone_size: .
cdr3_nt: TGTGCCAGCAGCAGACCTGGGGCCAACGTCCTGACTTTC
cdr3_aa: CASSRPGANVLTF

j_call: TRBJ2-3
d_call: TRBD2
v_call: TRBV7-9
clone_size: few
cdr3_nt: TGTGCCAGCAGCGCAGGGACTAGCGGGGGAGGTACGCAGTATTTT
cdr3_aa: CASSAGTSGGGTQYF

j_call: TRBJ2-7
d_call: .
v_call: TRBV29-1
clone_size: .
cdr3_nt: TGCAGCGTTGAAGGGATGGCAGGCCGAGGCTACGAGCAGTACTTC
cdr3_aa: CSVEGMAGRGYEQYF

j_call: TRBJ2-3
d_call: .
v_call: TRBV12-5
clone_size: .
cdr3_nt: TGTGCTAGTGGTTTGAGAGAGGATACGCAGTATTTT
cdr3_aa: CASGLREDTQYF

j_call: TRBJ1-6
d_call: .
v_call: TRBV2
clone_size: .
cdr3_nt: TGTGCCAGCAGCTCGAAGAGCTCCTATAATTCACCCCTCCACTTT
cdr3_aa: CASSSKSSYNSPLHF

j_call: TRBJ2-7
d_call: .
v_call: TRBV7-2
clone_size: few
cdr3_nt: TGTGCCAGCAGCTCCGAGCAGTACTTC
cdr3_aa: CASSSEQYF

j_call: TRBJ2-3
d_call: TRBD2
v_call: TRBV7-2
clone_size: few
cdr3_nt: TGTGCCAGCAGCTCCGGACTAGCGGGGGGGCTGGCTACGCAGTATTTT
cdr3_aa: CASSSGLAGGLATQYF

j_call: TRBJ1-5
d_call: .
v_call: TRBV7-2
clone_size: .
cdr3_nt: TGTGCCAGCAGCTTAGAGGGGTCTAGAGGTCAGCCCCAGCATTTT
cdr3_aa: CASSLEGSRGQPQHF

j_call: TRBJ2-7
d_call: .
v_call: TRBV18
clone_size: few
cdr3_nt: TGTGCCAGCTCACCAGCGGGCTCCTACGAGCAGTACTTC
cdr3_aa: CASSPAGSYEQYF

j_call: TRBJ2-3
d_call: TRBD2
v_call: TRBV11-2
clone_size: .
cdr3_nt: TGTGCCAGCAGCTTTAGCGGGGGGCCGGATACGCAGTATTTT
cdr3_aa: CASSFSGGPDTQYF

j_call: TRBJ2-2
d_call: TRBD1
v_call: TRBV6-5
clone_size: .
cdr3_nt: TGTGCCAGCAGTTACAGGGGGCACACCGGGGAGCTGTTTTTT
cdr3_aa: CASSYRGHTGELFF

j_call: TRBJ2-1
d_call: .
v_call: TRBV4-2
clone_size: few
cdr3_nt: TGTGCCAGCAGACCGACCAACACCACTATCAATGAGCAGTTCTTC
cdr3_aa: CASRPTNTTINEQFF

j_call: TRBJ1-5
d_call: .
v_call: TRBV7-9
clone_size: few
cdr3_nt: TGTGCCAGCAGTTCCAAGGACACCAATCAGCCCCAGCATTTT
cdr3_aa: CASSSKDTNQPQHF

j_call: TRBJ1-5
d_call: .
v_call: TRBV19
clone_size: .
cdr3_nt: TGTGCCAGTAGTATTAAACCCGGGAATCAGCCCCAGCATTTT
cdr3_aa: CASSIKPGNQPQHF

j_call: TRBJ2-5
d_call: TRBD2
v_call: TRBV7-9
clone_size: .
cdr3_nt: TGTGCCAGCAGCTTTGGGAGAGGCGGGGGTGGCCAAGAGACCCAGTACTTC
cdr3_aa: CASSFGRGGGGQETQYF

j_call: TRBJ2-5
d_call: .
v_call: TRBV6-1
clone_size: .
cdr3_nt: TGTGCCAGCAGTGTCACCCTTTTAGCATCCCGGGAGACCCAGTACTTC
cdr3_aa: CASSVTLLASRETQYF

j_call: TRBJ1-2
d_call: TRBD1
v_call: TRBV2
clone_size: few
cdr3_nt: TGTGCCAGCAGTTTGACAGGGGTTGGCTACACCTTC
cdr3_aa: CASSLTGVGYTF

j_call: TRBJ2-1
d_call: TRBD2
v_call: TRBV5-1
clone_size: few
cdr3_nt: TGCGCCAGCAGCGGGACGGGACTAGACGGGGGTGAGCAGTTCTTC
cdr3_aa: CASSGTGLDGGEQFF

j_call: TRBJ2-3
d_call: .
v_call: TRBV5-4
clone_size: once
cdr3_nt: TGTGCCAGCAGCTTGACGTCTGGTCCAGATACGCAGTATTTT
cdr3_aa: CASSLTSGPDTQYF

j_call: TRBJ2-7
d_call: TRBD1
v_call: TRBV6-6
clone_size: .
cdr3_nt: TGTGCCAGCAGTCCACGACCGGGACAGGGGATCTACGAGCAGTACTTC
cdr3_aa: CASSPRPGQGIYEQYF

j_call: TRBJ1-4
d_call: .
v_call: TRBV9
clone_size: few
cdr3_nt: TGTGCCAGCAGCGTATGGGGTGGCGATGCGAGAAATGAAAAACTGTTTTTT
cdr3_aa: CASSVWGGDARNEKLFF

j_call: TRBJ1-2
d_call: .
v_call: TRBV19
clone_size: few
cdr3_nt: TGTGCCAGTAGTCGCGTTGGCGGGGACTATGGCTACACCTTC
cdr3_aa: CASSRVGGDYGYTF

j_call: TRBJ1-2
d_call: TRBD1
v_call: TRBV30
clone_size: few
cdr3_nt: TGTGCCTATCAGGGGGGTTCTGGCTACACCTTC
cdr3_aa: CAYQGGSGYTF

j_call: TRBJ2-7
d_call: TRBD1
v_call: TRBV7-9
clone_size: .
cdr3_nt: TGTGCCAGCCGCTCCGGGACAGGGCGGTTCGAGCAGTACTTC
cdr3_aa: CASRSGTGRFEQYF

j_call: TRBJ2-6
d_call: TRBD1
v_call: TRBV25-1
clone_size: few
cdr3_nt: TGTGCCAGCAGTGGAAGGGACAGTGGCTCTGGGGCCAACGTCCTGACTTTC
cdr3_aa: CASSGRDSGSGANVLTF

j_call: TRBJ2-3
d_call: TRBD1
v_call: TRBV2
clone_size: few
cdr3_nt: TGTGCCAGGACAGGGTCCACAGATACGCAGTATTTT
cdr3_aa: CARTGSTDTQYF

j_call: TRBJ2-5
d_call: .
v_call: TRBV6-4
clone_size: once
cdr3_nt: TGTGCCAGCAGCCTGACAGTGACGGAGACCCAGTACTTC
cdr3_aa: CASSLTVTETQYF

j_call: TRBJ2-6
d_call: .
v_call: TRBV7-2
clone_size: .
cdr3_nt: TGTGCCAGCAGCCGAGGGACCCGCCTGGACGTCCTGACTTTC
cdr3_aa: CASSRGTRLDVLTF

j_call: TRBJ1-6
d_call: TRBD1
v_call: TRBV19
clone_size: .
cdr3_nt: TGTGCCAGTACCGCGGGACAGGGGACCTCACCCCTCCACTTT
cdr3_aa: CASTAGQGTSPLHF

j_call: TRBJ1-4
d_call: .
v_call: TRBV4-3
clone_size: few
cdr3_nt: TGCGCCAGCAGCCAAGAAACCAGGGGAAAACTGTTTTTT
cdr3_aa: CASSQETRGKLFF

j_call: TRBJ2-7
d_call: .
v_call: TRBV7-2
clone_size: .
cdr3_nt: TGTGCCAGCACCCTAGGGGCAGGGCGCGAGCAGTACTTC
cdr3_aa: CASTLGAGREQYF

j_call: TRBJ2-1
d_call: .
v_call: TRBV4-2
clone_size: .
cdr3_nt: TGTGCCAGCAGCCCGGGGACGCCTACCTACAATGAGCAGTTCTTC
cdr3_aa: CASSPGTPTYNEQFF

j_call: TRBJ2-5
d_call: .
v_call: TRBV6-5
clone_size: few
cdr3_nt: TGTGCCAGTGGACAGAACCAAGAGACCCAGTACTTC
cdr3_aa: CASGQNQETQYF

j_call: TRBJ1-2
d_call: TRBD1
v_call: TRBV7-9
clone_size: once
cdr3_nt: TGTGCCAGCAGCACGGGACAGGGGGCGACCCTCGGCTACACCTTC
cdr3_aa: CASSTGQGATLGYTF

j_call: TRBJ1-2
d_call: .
v_call: TRBV27
clone_size: .
cdr3_nt: TGTGCCAGCAGTCCCTTTCGGGGTGGCTATGGCTACACCTTC
cdr3_aa: CASSPFRGGYGYTF

j_call: TRBJ1-2
d_call: TRBD1
v_call: TRBV27
clone_size: few
cdr3_nt: TGTGCCAGCAGTTTTCTCCAAACGACAGGGGAATATGGCTACACCTTC
cdr3_aa: CASSFLQTTGEYGYTF

j_call: TRBJ2-7
d_call: TRBD1
v_call: TRBV14
clone_size: few
cdr3_nt: TGTGCCAGCAGCCCCTTGGGACAGGAGCCCTACGAGCAGTACTTC
cdr3_aa: CASSPLGQEPYEQYF

j_call: TRBJ1-4
d_call: TRBD1
v_call: TRBV6-1
clone_size: few
cdr3_nt: TGTGCCAGCAGAGGGGGACAGGGGCAGGAAAAACTGTTTTTT
cdr3_aa: CASRGGQGQEKLFF

j_call: TRBJ2-7
d_call: TRBD1
v_call: TRBV30
clone_size: few
cdr3_nt: TGTGCCTGGAGCGGACAGGGGGCCACCTACGAGCAGTACTTC
cdr3_aa: CAWSGQGATYEQYF

j_call: TRBJ1-4
d_call: TRBD1
v_call: TRBV30
clone_size: .
cdr3_nt: TGTGCCTGGACCCACGGACAGGACCCTAATGAAAAACTGTTTTTT
cdr3_aa: CAWTHGQDPNEKLFF

j_call: TRBJ1-5
d_call: .
v_call: TRBV5-6
clone_size: few
cdr3_nt: TGTGCCAGCAACAATCAGCCCCAGCATTTT
cdr3_aa: CASNNQPQHF

j_call: TRBJ2-5
d_call: .
v_call: TRBV27
clone_size: few
cdr3_nt: TGTGCCAGCAGTCCTCTCGGAGGGGCGGGGCTTCAAGAGACCCAGTACTTC
cdr3_aa: CASSPLGGAGLQETQYF

j_call: TRBJ2-1
d_call: .
v_call: TRBV6-6
clone_size: .
cdr3_nt: TGTGCCAGCAGTGAAAATGAGCAGTTCTTC
cdr3_aa: CASSENEQFF

j_call: TRBJ2-3
d_call: TRBD2
v_call: TRBV29-1
clone_size: .
cdr3_nt: TGCAGCGCCTCGCTAGCGGGGGGAAAGACAGATACGCAGTATTTT
cdr3_aa: CSASLAGGKTDTQYF

j_call: TRBJ2-5
d_call: TRBD2
v_call: TRBV6-5
clone_size: .
cdr3_nt: TGTGCCAGCAGTTACTCCGGGACTAGCGGGCTGGAGACCCAGTACTTC
cdr3_aa: CASSYSGTSGLETQYF

j_call: TRBJ2-1
d_call: TRBD1
v_call: TRBV19
clone_size: .
cdr3_nt: TGTGCCAGTAGTACTGGACAGGGGGCCTACAATGAGCAGTTCTTC
cdr3_aa: CASSTGQGAYNEQFF

j_call: TRBJ2-3
d_call: .
v_call: TRBV21-1
clone_size: .
cdr3_nt: TGTGCCAGCACCGGGGGACACGATCCCACAGATACGCAGTATTTT
cdr3_aa: CASTGGHDPTDTQYF

j_call: TRBJ2-1
d_call: .
v_call: TRBV5-6
clone_size: .
cdr3_nt: TGTGCCAGCAGGGTTTCCTACAATGAGCAGTTCTTC
cdr3_aa: CASRVSYNEQFF